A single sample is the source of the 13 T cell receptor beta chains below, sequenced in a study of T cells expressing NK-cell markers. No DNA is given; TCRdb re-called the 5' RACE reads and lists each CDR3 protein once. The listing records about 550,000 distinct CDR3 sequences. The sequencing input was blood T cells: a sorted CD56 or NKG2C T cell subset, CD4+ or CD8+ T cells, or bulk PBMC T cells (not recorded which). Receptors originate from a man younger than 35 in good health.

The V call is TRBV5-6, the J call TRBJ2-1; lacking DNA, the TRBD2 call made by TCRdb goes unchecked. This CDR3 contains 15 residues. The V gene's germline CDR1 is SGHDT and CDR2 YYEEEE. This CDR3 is CASSRSGTLRNEQFF.

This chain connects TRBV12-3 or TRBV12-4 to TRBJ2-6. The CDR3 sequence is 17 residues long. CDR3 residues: CASGFHTSVSGANVLTF.

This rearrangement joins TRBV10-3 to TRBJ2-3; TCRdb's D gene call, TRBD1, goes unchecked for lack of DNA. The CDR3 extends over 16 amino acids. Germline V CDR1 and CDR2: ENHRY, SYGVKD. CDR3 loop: CAISEPDRGVRDTQYF.

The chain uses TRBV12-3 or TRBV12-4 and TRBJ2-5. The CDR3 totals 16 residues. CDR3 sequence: CASSLIVSRAQETQYF.

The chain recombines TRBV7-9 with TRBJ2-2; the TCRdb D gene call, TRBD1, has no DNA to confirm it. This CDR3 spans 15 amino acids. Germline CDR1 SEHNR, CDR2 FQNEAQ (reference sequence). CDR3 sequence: CASSANRGAFGELFF.

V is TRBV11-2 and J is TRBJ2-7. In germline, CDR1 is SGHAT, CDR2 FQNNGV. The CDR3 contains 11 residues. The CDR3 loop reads CASRRSYEQYF.

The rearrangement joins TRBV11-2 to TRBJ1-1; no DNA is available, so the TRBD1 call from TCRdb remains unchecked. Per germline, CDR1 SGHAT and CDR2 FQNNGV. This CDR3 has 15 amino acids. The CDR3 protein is CASSPYRGMNTEAFF.

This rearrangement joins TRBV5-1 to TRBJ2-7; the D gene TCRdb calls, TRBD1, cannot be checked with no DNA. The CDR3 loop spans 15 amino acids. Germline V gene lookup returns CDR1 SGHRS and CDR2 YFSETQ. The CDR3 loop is CASSLFPGRVYEQYF.

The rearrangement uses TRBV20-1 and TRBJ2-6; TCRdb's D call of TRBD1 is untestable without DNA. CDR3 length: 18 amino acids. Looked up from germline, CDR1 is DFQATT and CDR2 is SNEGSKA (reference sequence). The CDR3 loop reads CSARDLRQGGSGANVLTF.

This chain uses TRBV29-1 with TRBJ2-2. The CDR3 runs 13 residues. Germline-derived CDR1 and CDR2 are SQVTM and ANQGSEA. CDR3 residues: CSVEWYHTGELFF.

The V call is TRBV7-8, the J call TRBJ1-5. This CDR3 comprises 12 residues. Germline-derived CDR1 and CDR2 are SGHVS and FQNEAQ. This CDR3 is CASSSGNQPQHF.

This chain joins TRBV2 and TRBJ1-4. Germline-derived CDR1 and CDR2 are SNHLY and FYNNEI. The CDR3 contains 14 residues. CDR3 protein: CASSGRQGNEKLFF.

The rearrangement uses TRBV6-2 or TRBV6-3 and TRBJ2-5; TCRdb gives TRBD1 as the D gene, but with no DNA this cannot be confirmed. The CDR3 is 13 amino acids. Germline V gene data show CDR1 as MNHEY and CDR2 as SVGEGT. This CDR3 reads CASRGETLLGQYF.